This T cell receptor (beta chain) was observed in a study of cytomegalovirus exposure and HLA in healthy donors. Study in general: Inside one of the first data releases sat around 85 million unique TCRs taken from HLA-typed donors.

The PCR had 60 Vbeta and 13 Jbeta primers. In the original analysis: An analysis that came later counted 60 million to 80 million unique TCR beta chains, approximately 11 million shared. Some clones are missing from TCRdb's copy, which holds only in-frame ones; the method was immunoSEQ multiplex PCR. The V and J calls and clone size were taken over from that table, and D and trimming were inferred from the DNA. Among roughly 100,000 clones listed, 60% to 80% were seen once. A few counts support this clone. Its antigen remains unidentified. Study-wide results and limits: What TCR beta sequences reportedly achieved was accurate prediction of HLA-A and HLA-B alleles in most subjects.

V was pared by 3 bases and J by 2 bases, with 14 bases between. The CDR3 extends over 15 amino acids. Per germline, CDR1 ENHRY and CDR2 SYGVKD. Sequenced material: PBMCs. The sequence was collected from a man aged 35-49 years in good health and CMV-seronegative. The V and J genes are TRBV10-3 and TRBJ2-7, with unresolved D. Here the CDR3 DNA reads TGTGCCATCAGTGAACCACGCTTACAAGCCTACGAGCAGTACTTC. This translates into CAISEPRLQAYEQYF.